The present TCR beta chain was sequenced within a study of OX40 agonist ivuxolimab in advanced cancers. Study-level information: The dose of intravenous ivuxolimab that patients received every 2 weeks ranged from 0.01 to 10 mg/kg. Study observations and caveats: CD8+ T cells showed, on average, more clonal expansion than CD4+ cells.

Comment on this clone: Antigen specificity is unknown.

Germline values: CDR1 SEHNR, CDR2 FQNEAQ (reference sequence). The V segment lost 5 bases and the J segment 0 bases; nucleotides outside the gene matches: 10. This CDR3 is 17 amino acids long. Only in-frame clones appear in the TCRdb table, and some are missing; sequencing was by immunoSEQ multiplex PCR. The sample lists around 80,000 clones, over 75% seen once, with roughly 2.1% in the top ten. This sequence joins TRBV7-9 and TRBJ1-1; 9 bases are a match to TRBD1. This TCR was recovered from an adult with an advanced solid tumor such as melanoma, head and neck, liver or kidney cancer. The material was CD4+ or CD8+ T cells sorted from blood, obtained in a trial of the OX40 agonist ivuxolimab. In nucleotides, the CDR3 is TGTGCCAGCAGCACACCGGGACAGGGTGGGATGAACACTGAAGCTTTCTTT. It specifies CASSTPGQGGMNTEAFF.